The 14 T cell receptor beta chains below were found in one sample sequenced in a study of T-cell memory formation after mild COVID-19. TCRdb itself ran the 5' RACE reads through MiXCR, one entry per CDR3 protein. The sample holds hundreds of thousands of distinct CDR3 sequences, about an eighth seen once. The specimen was PBMCs or a T cell subset sorted from them (not recorded which). The origin of the receptors is a man aged 18 to 30 who had mild COVID-19 (a few samples of this study predate the infection). Cell type and time point are not known.

Ten or more counts support this clonotype. The CDR3, as DNA: TGTGCCAGCAGCGAGGGACAGGGGAATGAGCAGTTCTTC. Protein sequence: CASSEGQGNEQFF. This chain joins TRBV5-4 and TRBJ2-1; 10 nucleotides line up with TRBD1. Trimming cost V 4 bases and J 7 bases; bases outside gene matches: 2. Germline V gene data show CDR1 as SGHNT and CDR2 as YYREEE (reference sequence). The length of the CDR3 is 13 residues.

The chain is built from TRBV24-1 and TRBJ2-5; 9 bases are shared with TRBD1. The J segment lost 10 bases and the V segment lost 7 bases, leaving 12 bases of the junction unmatched. The CDR3 loop spans 14 amino acids. CDR1 KGHDR and CDR2 SFDVKD come from the germline V gene. CDR3 amino acids: CATRPSTDRGIQYF. In nucleotides, the CDR3 is TGTGCCACCAGACCCTCTACAGACAGGGGGATCCAGTACTTC.

This clonotype was found a few times. The V and J genes are TRBV9 and TRBJ2-5; possible D gene TRBD1, 5 bases. The CDR3 sequence is 14 residues long. Germline CDR1 is SGDLS and CDR2 is YYNGEE. V lost 3 bases, J lost 0 bases, and 9 bases lay in between. The CDR3 sequence is CASSGGLYQETQYF. The DNA of the CDR3 is TGTGCCAGCAGCGGGGGCCTGTACCAAGAGACCCAGTACTTC.

In its sample, this clonotype was seen a few times. V and J are TRBV7-2 and TRBJ2-3, with 7 positions matching TRBD1. The germline CDR1 and CDR2 sequences are SGHTA and FQGNSA. V shed 4 bases and J 3 bases; nucleotides not matched to a gene: 10. This CDR3 contains 16 residues. The CDR3 sequence: CASSSQGQLPTDTQYF. CDR3 in DNA: TGTGCCAGCAGCTCCCAGGGACAGTTGCCTACAGATACGCAGTATTTT. The variable domain in full, completed from reference TRBV7-2 and TRBJ2-3, reads GAGVSQSPSNKVTEKGKDVELRCDPISGHTALYWYRQSLGQGLEFLIYFQGNSAPDKSGLPSDRFSAERTGGSVSTLTIQRTQQEDSAVYLCASSSQGQLPTDTQYFGPGTRLTVL.

In its sample, this clonotype was seen many times. This chain uses TRBV6-2 or TRBV6-3 with TRBJ2-2; TRBD1 agrees at 9 bases. Looked up from germline, CDR1 is MNHEY and CDR2 is SVGEGT. The CDR3 sequence is 14 residues long. The junction had 7 bases not matched to a gene; V was cut back by 7 bases and J by 7 bases. The CDR3 protein is CASISGTGIGELFF. The CDR3 DNA sequence: TGTGCCAGCATCTCCGGGACAGGGATCGGGGAGCTGTTTTTT.

The chain couples TRBV24-1 to TRBJ2-3; no clear D. V lost 4 bases, J lost 2 bases, and 9 bases lay in between. This CDR3 is built from 14 residues. CDR1 is KGHDR and CDR2 is SFDVKD in the germline V gene. CDR3 loop: CATSDRQDTDTQYF. In DNA, the CDR3 is TGTGCCACCAGTGACAGACAAGACACAGATACGCAGTATTTT.

The chain recombines TRBV7-7 with TRBJ2-5; D may be TRBD1 or TRBD2 (5 bases each). Germline V gene sequence: CDR1 SSHAT, CDR2 FNYEAQ (reference sequence). Trimming removed 2 bases at V and 2 bases at J, with 12 bases between. The CDR3 totals 15 residues. The CDR3 is CASSLFEGLQETQYF. The CDR3 bases are TGTGCCAGCAGCTTATTCGAGGGGCTGCAAGAGACCCAGTACTTC.

This clonotype was recorded a few times. The chain uses TRBV7-2 and TRBJ2-5, with 9 bases matching TRBD2. Germline V lookup: CDR1 SGHTA, CDR2 FQGNSA. The CDR3 runs 16 residues. V lost 5 bases and J lost 5; bases outside the gene matches: 12. The CDR3: CASSAFAGGRMETQYF. Here the CDR3 DNA reads TGTGCCAGCAGCGCCTTCGCGGGGGGGCGTATGGAGACCCAGTACTTC.

The chain combines TRBV20-1 with TRBJ2-1, with a weak D call TRBD2 (5 bases). V was pared by 4 bases and J by 6 bases, with 10 bases between. The CDR3 sequence is 12 residues long. Germline CDR1 and CDR2: DFQATT and SNEGSKA (reference sequence). DNA of the CDR3: TGCAGTGCTATTAGCGAGATCAATGAGCAGTTCTTC. Its translation: CSAISEINEQFF.

V usage is TRBV9 and J usage is TRBJ2-6; 7 nucleotides line up with TRBD1. J was trimmed by 1 base and V by 0 bases; bases with no gene match: 22. This CDR3 comprises 23 residues. The germline gives CDR1 SGDLS, CDR2 YYNGEE. CDR3 loop: CASSVEGTAKTRHRSSGANVLTF. CDR3 nucleotides: TGTGCCAGCAGCGTAGAGGGGACAGCAAAGACCAGACACCGGTCATCTGGGGCCAACGTCCTGACTTTC.

This clonotype was detected only a few times. The chain recombines TRBV3-1 with TRBJ2-3; 8 nucleotides align to TRBD1. There are 16 residues in the CDR3. Germline values: CDR1 LGHDT, CDR2 YNNKEL (reference sequence). The V and J ends lost 4 bases and 6 bases, in that order; junction bases with no gene match: 12. As DNA, the CDR3 is TGTGCCAGCAGCCTCTTCACAGGGGGTGGAGCGGATACGCAGTATTTT. Residues: CASSLFTGGGADTQYF.

This rearrangement joins TRBV7-9 to TRBJ2-4, with 9 nucleotides matching TRBD1. CDR3 length: 15 amino acids. Germline V gene sequence: CDR1 SEHNR, CDR2 FQNEAQ (reference sequence). After removal of 5 bases from V and 6 bases from J, the junction contained 8 bases not matched to a gene. The CDR3 spells CASSDRDREGNIQYF. CDR3 nucleotide sequence: TGTGCCAGCAGCGACCGGGACAGGGAGGGAAACATTCAGTACTTC.

The sample holds one count of this clonotype. V is TRBV7-2 and J is TRBJ2-7; TRBD1 agrees at 9 bases. CDR3 length: 15 residues. The germline CDR1 and CDR2 sequences are SGHTA and FQGNSA. The V segment lost 3 bases and the J segment 4 bases; nucleotides outside the gene matches: 7. CDR3 coding DNA: TGTGCCAGCAGCTTTTCCGGGACAGGGAAATACGAGCAGTACTTC. Translation gives CASSFSGTGKYEQYF.

The chain carries TRBV6-6 and TRBJ1-1; D gene uncertain. The germline V and J ends were trimmed by 6 bases and 3 bases, with 17 bases remaining between them. The CDR3 contains 15 residues. The germline V gene encodes CDR1 MNHNY and CDR2 SVGAGI (reference sequence). The CDR3 DNA is TGTGCCAGCAGCCCCCGACCTGGTAGCTACACTGAAGCTTTCTTT. Its translation is CASSPRPGSYTEAFF.